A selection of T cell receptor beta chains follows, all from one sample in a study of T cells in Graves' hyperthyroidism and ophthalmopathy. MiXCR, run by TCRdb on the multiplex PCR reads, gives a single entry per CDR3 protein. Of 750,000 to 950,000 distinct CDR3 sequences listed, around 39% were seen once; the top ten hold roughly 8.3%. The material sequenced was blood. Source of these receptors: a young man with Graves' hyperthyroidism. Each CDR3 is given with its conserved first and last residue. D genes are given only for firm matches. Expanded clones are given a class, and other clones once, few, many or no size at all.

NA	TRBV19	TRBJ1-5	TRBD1	TGTGCCAGTGATAAGACAGGGCGCAATCAGCCCCAGCATTTT	CASDKTGRNQPQHF
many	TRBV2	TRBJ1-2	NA	TGTGCCAGCAGTGAAGAGTATGGCTACACCTTC	CASSEEYGYTF
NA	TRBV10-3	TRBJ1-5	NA	TGTGCCGGGGCCCCTGGCCGGTCTCAGCCCCAGCATTTT	CAGAPGRSQPQHF
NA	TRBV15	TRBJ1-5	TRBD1	TGTGCCACCAGCAGTGGACAGGGAAGGGAGACCCAGCATTTT	CATSSGQGRETQHF
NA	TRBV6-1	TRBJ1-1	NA	TGTGCCAGCACCCCAGGGGCGAGCTCCGGTGAAGCTTTCTTT	CASTPGASSGEAFF
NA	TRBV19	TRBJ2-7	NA	TGTGCCAGTAGACCCACGGGAGTCCACGAGCAGTACTTC	CASRPTGVHEQYF
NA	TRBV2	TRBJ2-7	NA	TGTGCCGGACGGGACCCCCTTACCTACGAGCAGTACTTC	CAGRDPLTYEQYF
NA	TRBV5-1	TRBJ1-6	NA	TGCGCCAGCAGCCAATCTGCTTATAATTCACCCCTCCACTTT	CASSQSAYNSPLHF
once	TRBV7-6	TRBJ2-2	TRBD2	TGTGCCAGCAGGGAAAGGCTAGCGGAGGCTGGGGAGCTGTTTTTT	CASRERLAEAGELFF
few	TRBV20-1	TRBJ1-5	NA	TGCAGTGCCCACCCGTATGGCAGGGGAATATCTCAGCCCCAGCATTTT	CSAHPYGRGISQPQHF
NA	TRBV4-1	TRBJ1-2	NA	TGCGCCAGCAGCCAAGATCGGCGTCACCCCTATGGCTACACCTTC	CASSQDRRHPYGYTF
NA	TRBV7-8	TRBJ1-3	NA	TGTGCCAGCAGCCCAGGGGAGGCTAACTCTGGAAACACCATATATTTT	CASSPGEANSGNTIYF
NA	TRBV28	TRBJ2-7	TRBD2	TGTGCCAGCAACGACCCGGGACTAGAACCTACTTACGAGCAGTACTTC	CASNDPGLEPTYEQYF
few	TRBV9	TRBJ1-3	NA	TGTGCCAGTAGCCGACAGGCCCGGAGGGACTCTGGAAACACCATATATTTT	CASSRQARRDSGNTIYF
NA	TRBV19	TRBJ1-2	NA	TGTGCCAGTAGTATAGTAGGGCAGCGAGGAGTCTATGGCTACACCTTC	CASSIVGQRGVYGYTF
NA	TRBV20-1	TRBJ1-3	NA	TGCAGTGCCCAGCAAGCGCGAGAGCCTGGAAACACCATATATTTT	CSAQQAREPGNTIYF
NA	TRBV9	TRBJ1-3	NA	TGTGCCAGCAGCGTAGAAGGGGCGCCTGGAAACACCATATATTTT	CASSVEGAPGNTIYF
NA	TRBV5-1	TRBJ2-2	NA	TGCGCCAGCAGCTTCGGAGCGGAGGGGAACACCGGGGAGCTGTTTTTT	CASSFGAEGNTGELFF
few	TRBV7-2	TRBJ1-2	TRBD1	TGTGCCAGCAGCCTAGGGACAGGGGTCATCTATGGCTACACCTTC	CASSLGTGVIYGYTF
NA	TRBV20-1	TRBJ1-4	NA	TGCAGTGCTAGAGATCAGAGGGCAGCGGAAGAAAAACTGTTTTTT	CSARDQRAAEEKLFF
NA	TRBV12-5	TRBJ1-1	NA	TGTGCTAGTGGGCTGCGAAACACTGAAGCTTTCTTT	CASGLRNTEAFF
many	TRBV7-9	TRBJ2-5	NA	TGTGCCAGCAGCTTAGCGGTTTGGCTAGCGGAGACCCAGTACTTC	CASSLAVWLAETQYF
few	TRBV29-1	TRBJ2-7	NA	TGCAGCGGGGCCAATTGGAAGGCTTCCTACGAGCAGTACTTC	CSGANWKASYEQYF
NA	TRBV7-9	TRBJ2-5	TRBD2	TGTGCCAGCAGCTTAAAACGCGGGGGAGAAGAGACCCAGTACTTC	CASSLKRGGEETQYF
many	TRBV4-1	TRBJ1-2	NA	TGCGCCAGCAGCCAAGAGGAGGGAAACTATGGCTACACCTTC	CASSQEEGNYGYTF
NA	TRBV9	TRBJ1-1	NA	TGTGCCAGCAGCGAACTACCGGGACTGCTGAACACTGAAGCTTTCTTT	CASSELPGLLNTEAFF
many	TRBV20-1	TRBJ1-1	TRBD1	TGCAGTGCTAGACAGGGGGGCTCGGCTTTCTTT	CSARQGGSAFF
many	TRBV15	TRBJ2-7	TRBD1	TGTGCCACCAGCGGGGACAGGGATAGTTACGAGCAGTACTTC	CATSGDRDSYEQYF
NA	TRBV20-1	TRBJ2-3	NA	TGCAGTGCTCCGGGACCACTAAACACAGATACGCAGTATTTT	CSAPGPLNTDTQYF
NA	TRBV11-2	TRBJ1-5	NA	TGTGCCAGCAGCTTCGGGGGGGAGACGTATAGCAATCAGCCCCAGCATTTT	CASSFGGETYSNQPQHF
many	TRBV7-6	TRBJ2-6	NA	TGTGCCAGCAGCAAAGACGAATCCGGGGCCAACGTCCTGACTTTC	CASSKDESGANVLTF
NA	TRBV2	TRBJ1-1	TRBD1	TGTGCCAGCATAATAGTCGGACAGGGGAACACTGAAGCTTTCTTT	CASIIVGQGNTEAFF